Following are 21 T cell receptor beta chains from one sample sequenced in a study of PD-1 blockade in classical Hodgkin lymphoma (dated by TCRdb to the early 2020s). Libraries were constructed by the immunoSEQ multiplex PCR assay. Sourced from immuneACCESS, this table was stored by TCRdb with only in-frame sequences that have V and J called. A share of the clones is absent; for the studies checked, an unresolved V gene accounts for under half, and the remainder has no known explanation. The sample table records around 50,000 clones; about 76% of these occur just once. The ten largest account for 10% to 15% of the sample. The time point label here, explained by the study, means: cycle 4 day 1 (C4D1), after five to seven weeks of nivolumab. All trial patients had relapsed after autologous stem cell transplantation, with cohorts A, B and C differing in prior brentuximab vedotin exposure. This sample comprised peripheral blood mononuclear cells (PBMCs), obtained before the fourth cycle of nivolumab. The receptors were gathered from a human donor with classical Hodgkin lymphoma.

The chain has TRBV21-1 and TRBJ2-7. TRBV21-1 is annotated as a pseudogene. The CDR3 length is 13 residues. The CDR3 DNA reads TGTGCCAGCACCCGTAGGACGGACTACGAGCAGTACTTC. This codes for CASTRRTDYEQYF.

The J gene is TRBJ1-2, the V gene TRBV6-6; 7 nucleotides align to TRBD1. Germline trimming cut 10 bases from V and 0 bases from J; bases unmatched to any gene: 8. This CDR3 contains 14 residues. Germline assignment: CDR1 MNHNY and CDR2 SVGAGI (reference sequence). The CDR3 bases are TGTGCCATCGGAACAGGGGCCTCTAACTATGGCTACACCTTC. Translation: CAIGTGASNYGYTF.

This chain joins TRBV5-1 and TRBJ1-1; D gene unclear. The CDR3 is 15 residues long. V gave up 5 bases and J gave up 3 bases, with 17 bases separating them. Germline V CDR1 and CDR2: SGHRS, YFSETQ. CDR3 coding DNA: TGCGCCAGCAGTTCTCGTCCGGGAAGGGACACTGAAGCTTTCTTT. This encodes CASSSRPGRDTEAFF.

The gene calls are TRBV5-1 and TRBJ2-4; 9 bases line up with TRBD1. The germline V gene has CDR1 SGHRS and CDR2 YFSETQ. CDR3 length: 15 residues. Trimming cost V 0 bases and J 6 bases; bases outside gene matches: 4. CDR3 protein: CASSLGPGQGNIQYF. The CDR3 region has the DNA TGCGCCAGCAGCTTGGGGCCGGGACAGGGAAACATTCAGTACTTC.

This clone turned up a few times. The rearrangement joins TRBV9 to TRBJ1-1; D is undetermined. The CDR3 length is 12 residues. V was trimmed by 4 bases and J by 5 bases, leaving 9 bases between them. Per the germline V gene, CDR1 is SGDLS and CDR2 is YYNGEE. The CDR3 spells CASSITSTEAFF. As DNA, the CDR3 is TGTGCCAGCAGCATCACAAGTACTGAAGCTTTCTTT. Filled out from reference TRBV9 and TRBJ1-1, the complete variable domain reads DSGVTQTPKHLITATGQRVTLRCSPRSGDLSVYWYQQSLDQGLQFLIQYYNGEERAKGNILERFSAQQFPDLHSELNLSSLELGDSALYFCASSITSTEAFFGQGTRLTVV.

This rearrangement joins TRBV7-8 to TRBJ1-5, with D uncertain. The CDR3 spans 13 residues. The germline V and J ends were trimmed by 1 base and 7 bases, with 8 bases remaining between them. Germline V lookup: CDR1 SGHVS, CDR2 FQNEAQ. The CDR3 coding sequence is TGTGCCAGCAGCTTAGAGGAAGGACAGCCCCAGCATTTT. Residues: CASSLEEGQPQHF.

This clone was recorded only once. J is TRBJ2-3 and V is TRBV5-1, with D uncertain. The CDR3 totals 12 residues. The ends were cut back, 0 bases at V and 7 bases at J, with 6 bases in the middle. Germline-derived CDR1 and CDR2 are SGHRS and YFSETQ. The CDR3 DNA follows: TGCGCCAGCAGCTTGGTGGGCTATACGCAGTATTTT. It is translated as CASSLVGYTQYF. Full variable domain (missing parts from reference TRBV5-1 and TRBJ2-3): KAGVTQTPRYLIKTRGQQVTLSCSPISGHRSVSWYQQTPGQGLQFLFEYFSETQRNKGNFPGRFSGRQFSNSRSEMNVSTLELGDSALYLCASSLVGYTQYFGPGTRLTVL.

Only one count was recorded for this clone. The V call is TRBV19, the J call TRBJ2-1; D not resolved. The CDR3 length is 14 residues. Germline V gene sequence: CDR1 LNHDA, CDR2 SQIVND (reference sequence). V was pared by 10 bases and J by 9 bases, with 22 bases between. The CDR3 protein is CATSWLASASEQFF. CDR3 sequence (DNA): TGTGCCACCTCCTGGCTGGCCTCAGCAAGTGAGCAGTTCTTC.

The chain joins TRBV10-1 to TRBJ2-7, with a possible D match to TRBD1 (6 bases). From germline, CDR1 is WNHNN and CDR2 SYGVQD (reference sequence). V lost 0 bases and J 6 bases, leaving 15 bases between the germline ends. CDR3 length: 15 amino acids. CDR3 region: CASSESTTGPREQYF. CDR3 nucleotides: TGCGCCAGCAGTGAGTCGACCACAGGGCCCCGCGAGCAGTACTTC.

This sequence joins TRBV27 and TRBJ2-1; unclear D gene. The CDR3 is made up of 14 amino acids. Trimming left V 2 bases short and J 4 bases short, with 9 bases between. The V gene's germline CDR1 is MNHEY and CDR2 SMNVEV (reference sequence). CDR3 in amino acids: CASSLNGPYNEQFF. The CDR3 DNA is TGTGCCAGCAGTTTAAACGGGCCATACAATGAGCAGTTCTTC.

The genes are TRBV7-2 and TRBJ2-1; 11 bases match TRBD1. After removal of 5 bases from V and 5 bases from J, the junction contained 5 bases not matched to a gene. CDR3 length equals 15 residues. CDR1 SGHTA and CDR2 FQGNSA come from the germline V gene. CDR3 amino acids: CASSPDRGRHNEQFF. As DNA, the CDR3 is TGTGCCAGCAGCCCGGACAGGGGGCGGCACAATGAGCAGTTCTTC. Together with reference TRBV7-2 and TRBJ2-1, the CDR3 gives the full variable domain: GAGVSQSPSNKVTEKGKDVELRCDPISGHTALYWYRQSLGQGLEFLIYFQGNSAPDKSGLPSDRFSAERTGGSVSTLTIQRTQQEDSAVYLCASSPDRGRHNEQFFGPGTRLTVL.

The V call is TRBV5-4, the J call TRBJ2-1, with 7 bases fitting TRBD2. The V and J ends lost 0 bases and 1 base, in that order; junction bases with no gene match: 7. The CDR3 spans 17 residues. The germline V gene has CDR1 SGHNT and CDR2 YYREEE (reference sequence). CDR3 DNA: TGTGCCAGCAGCTTGGATTTGGGAGGGACTTCCTACAATGAGCAGTTCTTC. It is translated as CASSLDLGGTSYNEQFF.

CDR3 region: CASSGLARTEQFF. Written as DNA, the CDR3 is TGTGCCAGCAGTGGACTAGCTCGTACTGAGCAGTTCTTC. This chain links TRBV2 with TRBJ2-1, with 7 bases aligning to TRBD2. The length of the CDR3 is 13 residues. CDR1 and CDR2 from the germline V gene are SNHLY and FYNNEI. V gave up 4 bases and J gave up 9 bases; unmatched junction bases: 6.

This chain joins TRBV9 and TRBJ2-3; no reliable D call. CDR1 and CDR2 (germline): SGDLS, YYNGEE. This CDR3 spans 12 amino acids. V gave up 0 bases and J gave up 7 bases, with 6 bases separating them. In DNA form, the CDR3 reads TGTGCCAGCAGCGTAGACGAATATACGCAGTATTTT. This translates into CASSVDEYTQYF. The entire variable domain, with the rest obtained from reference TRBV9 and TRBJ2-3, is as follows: DSGVTQTPKHLITATGQRVTLRCSPRSGDLSVYWYQQSLDQGLQFLIQYYNGEERAKGNILERFSAQQFPDLHSELNLSSLELGDSALYFCASSVDEYTQYFGPGTRLTVL.

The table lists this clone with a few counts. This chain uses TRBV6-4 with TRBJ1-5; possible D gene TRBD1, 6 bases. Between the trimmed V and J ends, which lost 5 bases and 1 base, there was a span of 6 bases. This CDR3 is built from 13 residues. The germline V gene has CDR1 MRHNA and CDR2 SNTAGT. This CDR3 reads CASSTGSNQPQHF. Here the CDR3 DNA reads TGTGCCAGCAGTACAGGGAGCAATCAGCCCCAGCATTTT.

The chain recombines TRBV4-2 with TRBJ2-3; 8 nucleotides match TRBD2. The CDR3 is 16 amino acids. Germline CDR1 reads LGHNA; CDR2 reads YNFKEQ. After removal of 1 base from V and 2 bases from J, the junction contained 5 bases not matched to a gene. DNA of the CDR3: TGTGCCAGCAGCCAAGTTCTAGCGGGTCCCACAGATACGCAGTATTTT. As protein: CASSQVLAGPTDTQYF.

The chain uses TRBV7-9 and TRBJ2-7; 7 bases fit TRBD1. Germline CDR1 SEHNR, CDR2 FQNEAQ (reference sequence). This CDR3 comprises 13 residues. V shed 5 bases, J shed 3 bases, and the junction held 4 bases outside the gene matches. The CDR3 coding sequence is TGTGCCAGCAGCCAAGGGACAGACTACGAGCAGTACTTC. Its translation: CASSQGTDYEQYF.

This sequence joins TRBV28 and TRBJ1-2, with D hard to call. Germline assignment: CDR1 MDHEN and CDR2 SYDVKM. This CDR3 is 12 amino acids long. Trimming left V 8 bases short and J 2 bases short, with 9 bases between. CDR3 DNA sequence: TGTGCCAGCTCTATGGTAAACTATGGCTACACCTTC. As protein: CASSMVNYGYTF.

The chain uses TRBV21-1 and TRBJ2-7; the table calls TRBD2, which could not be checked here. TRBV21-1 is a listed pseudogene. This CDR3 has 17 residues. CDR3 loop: CASSKGLPLVSSYEQYF. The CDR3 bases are TGTGCCAGCAGCAAAGGGCTACCACTAGTGAGCTCCTACGAGCAGTACTTC.

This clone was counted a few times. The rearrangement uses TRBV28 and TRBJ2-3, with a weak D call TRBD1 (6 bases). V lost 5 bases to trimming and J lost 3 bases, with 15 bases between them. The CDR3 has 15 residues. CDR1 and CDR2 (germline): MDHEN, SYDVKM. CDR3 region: CASSPPTGLTDTQYF. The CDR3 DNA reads TGTGCCAGCAGTCCTCCGACAGGCCTGACAGATACGCAGTATTTT. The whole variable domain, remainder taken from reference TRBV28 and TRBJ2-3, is DVKVTQSSRYLVKRTGEKVFLECVQDMDHENMFWYRQDPGLGLRLIYFSYDVKMKEKGDIPEGYSVSREKKERFSLILESASTNQTSMYLCASSPPTGLTDTQYFGPGTRLTVL.

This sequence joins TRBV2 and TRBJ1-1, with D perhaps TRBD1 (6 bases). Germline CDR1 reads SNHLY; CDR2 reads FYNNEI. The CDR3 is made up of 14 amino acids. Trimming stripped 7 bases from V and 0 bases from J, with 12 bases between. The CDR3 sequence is CASTSQGVNTEAFF. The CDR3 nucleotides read TGTGCCAGCACCTCACAGGGAGTGAACACTGAAGCTTTCTTT.